This is a list of T cell receptor beta chains from one sample in a study of early T cells in non-severe SARS-CoV-2 infection. TCRdb re-called the 5' RACE reads through MiXCR, storing one row per CDR3 protein. The profile shows about 81,000 distinct CDR3 sequences, roughly 6% of them singletons. Sequencing was done on a sample of whole blood. The receptors shown here come from an adult who was a healthcare worker with PCR-confirmed SARS-CoV-2 infection or an uninfected control (not recorded which). Each CDR3 is given with its conserved first and last residue. The D gene is left open where the match is weak. For some rows the clone size is stated as once, few or many, or as a class when expanded; others skip it.

V gene	J gene	clone size	D gene	CDR3 DNA	CDR3 protein
TRBV7-9	TRBJ1-1	.	.	TGTGCCAGCAGGGGGGACACGGCGAACACTGAAGCTTTCTTT	CASRGDTANTEAFF
TRBV18	TRBJ1-2	.	.	TGTGCCAGCACCAAGATAGGATCCGCGGGGGGAGCGCCGACCTATGGCTACACCTTC	CASTKIGSAGGAPTYGYTF
TRBV30	TRBJ1-6	.	.	TGTGCCTGGAGTGTGTGCCAGGGGTATTCACCCCTCCACTTT	CAWSVCQGYSPLHF
TRBV6-4	TRBJ2-1	few	.	TGTGCCAGCAAATCCGGGACTCAGCAGTTCTTC	CASKSGTQQFF
TRBV28	TRBJ1-5	.	.	TGTGCCAGCACCCTCCACCAGGGTTGGTATCAGCCCCAGCATTTT	CASTLHQGWYQPQHF
TRBV7-6	TRBJ2-3	.	.	TGTGCCAGCAGCCCGGTGGATGATACGCAGTATTTT	CASSPVDDTQYF
TRBV29-1	TRBJ2-1	many	TRBD1	TGCAGCGTTCGGGGACAGAACAATGAGCAGTTCTTC	CSVRGQNNEQFF
TRBV5-1	TRBJ2-7	.	TRBD2	TGCGCCAGCAGCCCTAGCGGGATTTTCGAGCAGTACTTC	CASSPSGIFEQYF
TRBV3-1	TRBJ2-3	.	.	TGTGCCAGCAGCCAGATCACAGATACGCAGTATTTT	CASSQITDTQYF
TRBV20-1	TRBJ2-5	many	TRBD2	TGCAGTGCTAGAGATCTCCGGACTAGCTCTGAGACCCAGTACTTC	CSARDLRTSSETQYF
TRBV7-2	TRBJ2-7	many	.	TGTGCCAGCAGCTTATCAGTTTCCTACGAGCAGTACTTC	CASSLSVSYEQYF
TRBV11-2	TRBJ2-5	.	TRBD2	TGTGCCAGCAGCTTCGTCAGCGGGGAAGAGACCCAGTACTTC	CASSFVSGEETQYF
TRBV5-1	TRBJ2-5	few	.	TGCGCCAGCAGCTTGCGTGGGGCGGGGGAGACCCAGTACTTC	CASSLRGAGETQYF